The T cell receptor beta chain described here comes from a study of T cell responses to AZD1222 COVID-19 vaccine. Findings of the study overall: Baseline testing showed seropositivity in only a handful of AZD1222 recipients.

CDR3 length equals 16 residues. Trimming took 9 bases from V and 2 from J, leaving 22 bases between them. Germline V lookup: CDR1 SGHDT, CDR2 YYEEEE. In its sample, this clone was seen a few times. Its target is unknown. TCRdb's table, derived via immunoSEQ multiplex PCR, lists solely in-frame clones and lacks some. This table has roughly 140,000 clones, 70% to 90% appearing once. This sequence joins TRBV5-6 and TRBJ2-3; TRBD2 is a possible D gene (5 bases). The sequencing here drew on peripheral blood, taken on day 0 of AZD1222 vaccination. The TCR was taken from an adult in good health. The CDR3 DNA reads as TGTGCCACCATACGGGATACTAGACGAAACACAGATACGCAGTATTTT. Translated: CATIRDTRRNTDTQYF.